The clone carrying this T cell receptor (beta chain) was detected only once. Clones were sequenced by immunoSEQ multiplex PCR, and TCRdb holds only the in-frame ones, with some missing. The data show fewer than 90,000 clones, with 80% to 95% seen just once and under 1.5% held by the top ten. This specimen belongs to a study of T cell changes during pregnancy in multiple sclerosis. The receptor was isolated from a female donor in good health, enrolled as a control in a pregnancy study. Specimen: peripheral blood, collected in the third trimester of pregnancy.

The CDR3 DNA follows: TGTGCCAGCAGTGAATGGAGTGTCACCTACGAGCAGTACTTC. The encoded protein is CASSEWSVTYEQYF. The chain links TRBV6-1 to TRBJ2-7; D is undetermined. The CDR3 loop spans 14 amino acids. The germline V and J ends were trimmed by 2 bases and 2 bases, with 10 bases remaining between them. In germline, CDR1 is MNHNS, CDR2 SASEGT.